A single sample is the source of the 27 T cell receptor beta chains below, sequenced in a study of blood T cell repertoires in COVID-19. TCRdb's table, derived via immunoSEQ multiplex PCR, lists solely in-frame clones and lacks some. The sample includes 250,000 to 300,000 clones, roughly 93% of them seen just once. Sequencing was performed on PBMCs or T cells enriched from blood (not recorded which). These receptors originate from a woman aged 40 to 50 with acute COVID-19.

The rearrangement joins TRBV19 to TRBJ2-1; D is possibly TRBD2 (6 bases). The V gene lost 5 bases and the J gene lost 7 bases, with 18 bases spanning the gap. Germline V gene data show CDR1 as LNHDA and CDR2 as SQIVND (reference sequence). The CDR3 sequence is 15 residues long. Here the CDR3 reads CASSPRSSGKNEQFF. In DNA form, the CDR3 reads TGTGCCAGTAGTCCCCGGAGTAGCGGCAAGAATGAGCAGTTCTTC.

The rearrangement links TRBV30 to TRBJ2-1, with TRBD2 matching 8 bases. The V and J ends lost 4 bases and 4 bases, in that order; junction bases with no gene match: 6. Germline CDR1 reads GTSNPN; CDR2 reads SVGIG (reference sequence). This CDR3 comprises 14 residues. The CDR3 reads CAWTGRGRYNEQFF. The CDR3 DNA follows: TGTGCCTGGACCGGGAGGGGGAGATACAATGAGCAGTTCTTC. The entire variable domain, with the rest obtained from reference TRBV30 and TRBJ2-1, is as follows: SQTIHQWPATLVQPVGSPLSLECTVEGTSNPNLYWYRQAAGRGLQLLFYSVGIGQISSEVPQNLSASRPQDRQFILSSKKLLLSDSGFYLCAWTGRGRYNEQFFGPGTRLTVL.

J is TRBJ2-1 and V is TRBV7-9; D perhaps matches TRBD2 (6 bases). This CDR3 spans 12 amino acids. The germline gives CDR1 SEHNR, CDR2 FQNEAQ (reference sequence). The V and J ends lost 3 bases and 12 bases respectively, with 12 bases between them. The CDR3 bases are TGTGCCAGCAGCTTTCATCTAGCGACGCAGTTCTTC. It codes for CASSFHLATQFF.

The CDR3 reads CASSEGTSGDYEQYF. The CDR3 nucleotides read TGTGCCAGCAGCGAAGGGACTAGCGGGGACTACGAGCAGTACTTC. The gene calls are TRBV9 and TRBJ2-7; the match to TRBD2 covers 13 bases. V dropped 3 bases and J dropped 3; count of bases not matched to a gene: 3. This CDR3 has 15 residues. Germline CDR1 and CDR2: SGDLS and YYNGEE. Together with reference TRBV9 and TRBJ2-7, the CDR3 gives the full variable domain: DSGVTQTPKHLITATGQRVTLRCSPRSGDLSVYWYQQSLDQGLQFLIQYYNGEERAKGNILERFSAQQFPDLHSELNLSSLELGDSALYFCASSEGTSGDYEQYFGPGTRLTVT.

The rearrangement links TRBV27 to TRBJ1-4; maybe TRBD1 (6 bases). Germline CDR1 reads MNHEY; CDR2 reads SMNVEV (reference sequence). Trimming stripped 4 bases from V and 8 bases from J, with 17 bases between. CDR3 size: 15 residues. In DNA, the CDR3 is TGTGCCAGCAGTTACAGGGTCCCATCGGGGGAAAAACTGTTTTTT. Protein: CASSYRVPSGEKLFF.

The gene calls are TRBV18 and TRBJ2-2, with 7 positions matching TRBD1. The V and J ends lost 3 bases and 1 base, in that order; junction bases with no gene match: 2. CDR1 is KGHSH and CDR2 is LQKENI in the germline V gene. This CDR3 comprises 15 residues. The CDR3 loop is CASSPGQQNTGELFF. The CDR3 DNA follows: TGTGCCAGCTCACCGGGACAGCAGAACACCGGGGAGCTGTTTTTT.

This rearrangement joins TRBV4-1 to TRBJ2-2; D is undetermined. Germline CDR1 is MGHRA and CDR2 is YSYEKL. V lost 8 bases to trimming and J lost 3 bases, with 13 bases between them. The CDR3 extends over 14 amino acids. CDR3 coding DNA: TGCGCCAGCGGCATTGACGGGTACACCGGGGAGCTGTTTTTT. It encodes CASGIDGYTGELFF.

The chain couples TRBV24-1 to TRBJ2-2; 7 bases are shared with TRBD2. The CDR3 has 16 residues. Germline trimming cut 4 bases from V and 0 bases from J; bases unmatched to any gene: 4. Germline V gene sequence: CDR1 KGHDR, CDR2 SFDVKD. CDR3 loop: CATSDPGGTNTGELFF. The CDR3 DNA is TGTGCCACCAGTGACCCGGGAGGCACGAACACCGGGGAGCTGTTTTTT.

CDR3 residues: CASGLVRGGEGSYEQYF. The DNA of the CDR3 is TGTGCTAGTGGTTTGGTACGGGGAGGTGAAGGTAGCTACGAGCAGTACTTC. The rearrangement joins TRBV12-5 to TRBJ2-7, with a weak D call TRBD2 (6 bases). The ends were cut back, 0 bases at V and 3 bases at J, with 18 bases in the middle. Germline V gene data show CDR1 as LGHNT and CDR2 as FRNRAP. The CDR3 spans 17 residues.

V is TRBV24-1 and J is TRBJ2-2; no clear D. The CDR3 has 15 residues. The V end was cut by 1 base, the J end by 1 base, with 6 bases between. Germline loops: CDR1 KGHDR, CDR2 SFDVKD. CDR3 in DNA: TGTGCCACCAGTGATTTCAGACAGAACACCGGGGAGCTGTTTTTT. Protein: CATSDFRQNTGELFF.

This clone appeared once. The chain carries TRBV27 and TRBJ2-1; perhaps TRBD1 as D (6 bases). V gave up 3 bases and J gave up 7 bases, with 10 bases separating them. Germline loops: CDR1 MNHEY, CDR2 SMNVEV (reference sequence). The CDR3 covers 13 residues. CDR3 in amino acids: CASSFNRVNEQFF. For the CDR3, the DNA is TGTGCCAGCAGTTTTAACAGGGTAAATGAGCAGTTCTTC.

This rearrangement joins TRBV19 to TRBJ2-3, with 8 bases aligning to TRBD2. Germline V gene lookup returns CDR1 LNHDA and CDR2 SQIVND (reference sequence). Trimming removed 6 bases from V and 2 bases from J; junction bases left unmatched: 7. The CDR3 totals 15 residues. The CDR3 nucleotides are TGTGCCAGTAGAGTTGGCGGGAGGACCACAGATACGCAGTATTTT. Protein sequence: CASRVGGRTTDTQYF.

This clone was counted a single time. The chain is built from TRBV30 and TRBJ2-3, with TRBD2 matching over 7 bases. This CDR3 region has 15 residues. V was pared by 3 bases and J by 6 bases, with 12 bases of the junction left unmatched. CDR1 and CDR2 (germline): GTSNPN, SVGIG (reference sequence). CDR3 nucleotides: TGTGCCTGGAGGAGGGGACTAAGGGATCGGGATACGCAGTATTTT. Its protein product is CAWRRGLRDRDTQYF.

The CDR3 DNA reads as TGTGCCAGCAGTTACCTCATAAGGGGGCACACTGAAGCTTTCTTT. Amino acid sequence: CASSYLIRGHTEAFF. The J gene is TRBJ1-1, the V gene TRBV6-5, with 7 bases matching TRBD1. This CDR3 is built from 15 residues. From germline, CDR1 is MNHEY and CDR2 SVGAGI. After removal of 2 bases from V and 3 bases from J, the junction contained 6 bases not matched to a gene.

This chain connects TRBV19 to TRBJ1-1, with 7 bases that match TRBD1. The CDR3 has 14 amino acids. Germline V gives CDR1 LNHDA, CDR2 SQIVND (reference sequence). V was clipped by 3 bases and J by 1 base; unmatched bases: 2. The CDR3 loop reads CASSMDRRNTEAFF. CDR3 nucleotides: TGTGCCAGTAGTATGGACAGGCGGAACACTGAAGCTTTCTTT.

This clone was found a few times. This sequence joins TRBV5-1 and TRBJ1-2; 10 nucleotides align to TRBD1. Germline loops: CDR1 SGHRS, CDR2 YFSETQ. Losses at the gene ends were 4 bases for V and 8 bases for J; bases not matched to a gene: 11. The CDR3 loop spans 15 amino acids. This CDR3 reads CASSPGTGVGRGYTF. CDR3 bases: TGCGCCAGCAGCCCGGGGACAGGGGTTGGAAGGGGCTACACCTTC. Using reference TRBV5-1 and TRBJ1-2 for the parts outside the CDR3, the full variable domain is KAGVTQTPRYLIKTRGQQVTLSCSPISGHRSVSWYQQTPGQGLQFLFEYFSETQRNKGNFPGRFSGRQFSNSRSEMNVSTLELGDSALYLCASSPGTGVGRGYTFGSGTRLTVV.

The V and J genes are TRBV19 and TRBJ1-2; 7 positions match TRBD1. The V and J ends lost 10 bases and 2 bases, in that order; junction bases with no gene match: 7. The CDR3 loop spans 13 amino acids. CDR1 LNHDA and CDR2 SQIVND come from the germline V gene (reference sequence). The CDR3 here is CATQTGWNYGYTF. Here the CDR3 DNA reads TGTGCCACCCAGACAGGGTGGAACTATGGCTACACCTTC.

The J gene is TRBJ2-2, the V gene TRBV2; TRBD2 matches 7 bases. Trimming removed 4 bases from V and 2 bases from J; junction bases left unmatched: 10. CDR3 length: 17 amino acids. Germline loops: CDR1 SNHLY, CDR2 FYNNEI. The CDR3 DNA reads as TGTGCCAGCAGTGTACCTCCTAGCGGAGAAAACACCGGGGAGCTGTTTTTT. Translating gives CASSVPPSGENTGELFF. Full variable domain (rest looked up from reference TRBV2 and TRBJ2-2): EPEVTQTPSHQVTQMGQEVILRCVPISNHLYFYWYRQILGQKVEFLVSFYNNEISEKSEIFDDQFSVERPDGSNFTLKIRSTKLEDSAMYFCASSVPPSGENTGELFFGEGSRLTVL.

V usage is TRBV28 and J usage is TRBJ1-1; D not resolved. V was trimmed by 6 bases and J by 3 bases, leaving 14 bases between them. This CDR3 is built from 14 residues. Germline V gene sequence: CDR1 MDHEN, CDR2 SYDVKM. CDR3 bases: TGTGCCAGCAGCCTACGAGCGGGTTACACTGAAGCTTTCTTT. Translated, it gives CASSLRAGYTEAFF.

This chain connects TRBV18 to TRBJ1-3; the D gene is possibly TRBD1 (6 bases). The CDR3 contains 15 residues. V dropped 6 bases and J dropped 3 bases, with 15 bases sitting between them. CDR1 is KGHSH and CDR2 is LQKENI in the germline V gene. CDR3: CASSPDSQLGNTIYF. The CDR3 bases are TGTGCCAGCTCCCCGGACAGCCAGCTTGGAAACACCATATATTTT.

The CDR3, as DNA: TGTGCCAGCAGCTTGCACAGGGTGACTGAAGCTTTCTTT. This translates into CASSLHRVTEAFF. The V gene is TRBV5-5, the J gene TRBJ1-1, with D tentatively TRBD1 (6 bases). The CDR3 sequence is 13 residues long. Germline-derived CDR1 and CDR2 are SGHKS and YYEKEE (reference sequence). V lost 1 base to trimming and J lost 5 bases, with 9 bases between them.

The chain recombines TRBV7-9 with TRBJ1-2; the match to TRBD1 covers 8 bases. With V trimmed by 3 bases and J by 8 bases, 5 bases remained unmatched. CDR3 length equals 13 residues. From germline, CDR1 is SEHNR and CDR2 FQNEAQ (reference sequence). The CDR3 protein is CASSLSGGNGYTF. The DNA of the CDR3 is TGTGCCAGCAGCTTGTCAGGGGGCAACGGCTACACCTTC.

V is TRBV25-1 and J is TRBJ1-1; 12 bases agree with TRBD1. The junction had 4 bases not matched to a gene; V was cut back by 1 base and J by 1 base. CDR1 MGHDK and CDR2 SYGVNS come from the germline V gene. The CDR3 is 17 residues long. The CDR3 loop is CASSEWGTGGQNTEAFF. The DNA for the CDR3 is TGTGCCAGCAGTGAATGGGGGACAGGGGGCCAGAACACTGAAGCTTTCTTT.

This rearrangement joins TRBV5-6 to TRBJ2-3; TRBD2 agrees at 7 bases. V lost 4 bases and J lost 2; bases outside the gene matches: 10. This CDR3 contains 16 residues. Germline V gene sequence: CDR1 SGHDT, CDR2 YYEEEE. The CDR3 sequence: CASSRLGGTNTDTQYF. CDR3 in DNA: TGTGCCAGCAGCCGTCTGGGAGGGACCAACACAGATACGCAGTATTTT.

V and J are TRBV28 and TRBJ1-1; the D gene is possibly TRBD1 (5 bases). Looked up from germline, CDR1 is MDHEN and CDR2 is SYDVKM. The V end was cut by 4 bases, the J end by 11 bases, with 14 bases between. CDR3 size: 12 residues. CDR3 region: CASSWGRGAAFF. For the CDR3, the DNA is TGTGCCAGCAGTTGGGGGAGGGGTGCGGCTTTCTTT.

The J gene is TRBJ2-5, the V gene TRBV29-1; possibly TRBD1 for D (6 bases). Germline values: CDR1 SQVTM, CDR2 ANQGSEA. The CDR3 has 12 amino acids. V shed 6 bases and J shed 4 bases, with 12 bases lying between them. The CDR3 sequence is CSVETGTETQYF. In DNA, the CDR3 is TGCAGCGTAGAGACAGGCACAGAGACCCAGTACTTC. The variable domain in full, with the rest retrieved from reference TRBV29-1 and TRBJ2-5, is SAVISQKPSRDICQRGTSLTIQCQVDSQVTMMFWYRQQPGQSLTLIATANQGSEATYESGFVIDKFPISRPNLTFSTLTVSNMSPEDSSIYLCSVETGTETQYFGPGTRLLVL.

The CDR3 region is CASSRSWGLNYGYTF. Written as DNA, the CDR3 is TGTGCCAGCAGCCGCAGCTGGGGCCTGAACTATGGCTACACCTTC. This chain joins TRBV7-9 and TRBJ1-2; D may be TRBD1 (5 bases). The germline CDR1 and CDR2 sequences are SEHNR and FQNEAQ (reference sequence). The CDR3 is 15 residues long. V was clipped by 5 bases and J by 2 bases, with 15 bases between them.